These T cell receptor beta chains were read from a single sample in a study of shared clonotypes between healthy human individuals. The protocol was immunoSEQ multiplex PCR, while the TCRdb copy is restricted to in-frame clones and leaves out a portion. The sample consists of 2,100,000 or so clones, about 94% of them appearing once. The material sequenced was naive CD4+ T cells sorted from blood. Receptors originate from a man younger than 30 in good health. CDR3s include the opening cysteine and the closing phenylalanine or tryptophan. D genes are given only for firm matches. Clone size is given for some rows only: seen once, a few or many times, or a class if the clone is expanded.

CDR3 protein | CDR3 DNA | J gene | clone size | D gene | V gene
CATSRDQEGLTIYF | TGTGCCACCAGCAGAGATCAGGAAGGGCTTACCATATATTTT | TRBJ1-3 | NA | NA | TRBV15
CASSRQAGSGYEQYF | TGTGCCAGCAGTCGACAAGCGGGATCGGGGTACGAGCAGTACTTC | TRBJ2-7 | NA | TRBD2 | TRBV27
CASSSGLAQFF | TGTGCCAGCAGCTCGGGACTAGCTCAGTTCTTC | TRBJ2-1 | once | TRBD2 | TRBV7-6
CASKNAEAILHPDTQYF | TGCGCCAGCAAAAATGCGGAGGCCATCCTCCATCCAGATACGCAGTATTTT | TRBJ2-3 | NA | NA | TRBV10-1
CASSVGGRGAGELFF | TGCGCCAGCAGTGTTGGCGGGAGAGGGGCCGGGGAGCTGTTTTTT | TRBJ2-2 | NA | TRBD2 | TRBV10-1
CASRSGTGTGEQYF | TGCGCCAGCAGATCCGGGACAGGGACCGGAGAGCAGTACTTC | TRBJ2-7 | NA | TRBD1 | TRBV5-1
CASSFGTVMNTEAFF | TGTGCCAGCAGTTTCGGGACAGTCATGAACACTGAAGCTTTCTTT | TRBJ1-1 | NA | TRBD1 | TRBV27
CASSLAQLNTEAFF | TGTGCCAGCAGCTTAGCACAGCTGAACACTGAAGCTTTCTTT | TRBJ1-1 | few | NA | TRBV7-9
CASSLEGGASYEQYF | TGTGCCAGCAGCTTAGAAGGCGGGGCATCCTACGAGCAGTACTTC | TRBJ2-7 | NA | NA | TRBV7-2
CASSSTGRSIHTEAFF | TGTGCCAGCAGCTCGACAGGGAGGAGTATTCACACTGAAGCTTTCTTT | TRBJ1-1 | NA | TRBD1 | TRBV7-9
CAIGTSGRAEQYF | TGTGCCATCGGGACTAGCGGGAGGGCCGAGCAGTACTTC | TRBJ2-7 | NA | TRBD2 | TRBV10-3
CASSPDSNQPQHF | TGTGCCAGCAGCCCGGATAGCAATCAGCCCCAGCATTTT | TRBJ1-5 | once | NA | TRBV7-2
CASSALIPGPLNTEAFF | TGTGCCAGCAGTGCCCTTATTCCGGGACCGCTGAACACTGAAGCTTTCTTT | TRBJ1-1 | NA | NA | TRBV6-1
CASRGEASTDTQYF | TGCGCCAGCAGAGGGGAGGCCAGCACAGATACGCAGTATTTT | TRBJ2-3 | NA | NA | TRBV10-2
CASSPRLAGETREQYF | TGCGCCAGCAGCCCCCGACTAGCGGGGGAAACTCGCGAGCAGTACTTC | TRBJ2-7 | NA | TRBD2 | TRBV4-1
CASSWKAVGGAEQYF | TGTGCCAGCAGCTGGAAGGCGGTTGGGGGGGCCGAGCAGTACTTC | TRBJ2-7 | NA | NA | TRBV5-4
CATAGLAATDTQYF | TGTGCCACCGCGGGACTAGCGGCCACAGATACGCAGTATTTT | TRBJ2-3 | NA | TRBD2 | TRBV2
CASSTKLNSPLHF | TGTGCCAGCAGTACTAAGCTTAATTCACCCCTCCACTTT | TRBJ1-6 | NA | NA | TRBV2
CASSHLGRESSGNTIYF | TGCGCCAGCAGCCACCTCGGCAGGGAGAGTTCTGGAAACACCATATATTTT | TRBJ1-3 | NA | NA | TRBV4-1
CASSYSGTDTYEQYF | TGTGCCAGCAGTTATTCCGGGACAGATACCTACGAGCAGTACTTC | TRBJ2-7 | NA | TRBD1 | TRBV6-5
CASSLAGSRGEQYF | TGTGCCAGCAGCTTAGCGGGTTCCAGGGGCGAGCAGTACTTC | TRBJ2-7 | NA | NA | TRBV7-9
CASSDRSYNEQFF | TGTGCCAGCAGTGACAGATCCTACAATGAGCAGTTCTTC | TRBJ2-1 | NA | NA | TRBV6-5
CASSEGGLGYSPLHF | TGTGCCAGCAGTGAAGGGGGTCTTGGGTATTCACCCCTCCACTTT | TRBJ1-6 | NA | NA | TRBV6-1
CASSLTSGGYNEQFF | TGTGCCAGCAGCTTAACTAGCGGGGGGTACAATGAGCAGTTCTTC | TRBJ2-1 | NA | TRBD2 | TRBV7-3
CASSPGLAGGIADQYF | TGTGCCAGCAGCCCGGGACTAGCGGGGGGGATCGCTGACCAGTATTTT | TRBJ2-3 | NA | TRBD2 | TRBV5-6
CASAGGDTGELFF | TGTGCCAGCGCGGGAGGGGACACCGGGGAGCTGTTTTTT | TRBJ2-2 | NA | TRBD2 | TRBV2
CASSLTAQGGNTIYF | TGTGCCAGCAGCTTAACTGCCCAAGGTGGAAACACCATATATTTT | TRBJ1-3 | NA | NA | TRBV11-3
CAVWGRGRVGNTEAFF | TGTGCCGTCTGGGGAAGGGGGCGAGTAGGGAACACTGAAGCTTTCTTT | TRBJ1-1 | NA | TRBD1 | TRBV5-4
CASTPGTGSGYTF | TGTGCCAGCACCCCCGGGACAGGGTCTGGCTACACCTTC | TRBJ1-2 | NA | TRBD1 | TRBV27
CSADHLSPLHF | TGCAGTGCCGACCACCTCTCACCCCTCCACTTT | TRBJ1-6 | once | NA | TRBV20-1
CASSTTGLAAYEQYF | TGTGCCAGCAGTACTACCGGACTAGCGGCTTACGAGCAGTACTTC | TRBJ2-7 | NA | TRBD2 | TRBV4-2
CASSQDGSAGANVLTF | TGCGCCAGCAGCCAAGATGGATCAGCCGGGGCCAACGTCCTGACTTTC | TRBJ2-6 | NA | NA | TRBV4-3
CASSGDRGTEAFF | TGCGCCAGCAGTGGGGACAGGGGGACTGAAGCTTTCTTT | TRBJ1-1 | NA | TRBD1 | TRBV10-1
CASSLTGNQNIQYF | TGTGCCAGCAGCTTAACCGGGAACCAAAACATTCAGTACTTC | TRBJ2-4 | NA | NA | TRBV11-2
CASTTGGPWGEQYF | TGCGCCAGCACCACGGGAGGCCCCTGGGGAGAGCAGTACTTC | TRBJ2-7 | NA | TRBD2 | TRBV5-1
CASSLGDRGEKLFF | TGTGCTAGCAGCTTGGGGGACAGAGGAGAAAAACTGTTTTTT | TRBJ1-4 | NA | TRBD1 | TRBV7-7
CASSPRTVYEQYF | TGTGCCAGCAGCCCCCGGACAGTTTACGAGCAGTACTTC | TRBJ2-7 | once | NA | TRBV7-8
CASSLVTGGIYNEQFF | TGCGCCAGCAGCTTGGTCACGGGGGGGATTTACAATGAGCAGTTCTTC | TRBJ2-1 | NA | TRBD2 | TRBV5-1
CASTQQRGSSYNEQFF | TGTGCCAGCACCCAGCAAAGGGGGAGCTCCTACAATGAGCAGTTCTTC | TRBJ2-1 | NA | NA | TRBV7-9
CASSLADAQETQYF | TGTGCCAGCAGCTTGGCAGACGCTCAAGAGACCCAGTACTTC | TRBJ2-5 | NA | NA | TRBV5-6
CASNKASNTGELFF | TGTGCCAGCAACAAAGCTTCGAACACCGGGGAGCTGTTTTTT | TRBJ2-2 | NA | NA | TRBV2